This T cell receptor (beta chain) was sequenced in a study of response to subunit inactivated influenza vaccine. A single record per CDR3 protein comes from TCRdb applying MiXCR to the RT-PCR reads. The repertoire holds approximately 730,000 distinct CDR3 sequences, with about 15% as singletons. This clonotype was found a few times. This CDR3 comprises 16 residues. Per germline, CDR1 SGHAT and CDR2 FQNNGV. The junction had 6 bases not matched to a gene; V was cut back by 5 bases and J by 2 bases. The chain is built from TRBV11-2 and TRBJ2-5, with 12 bases fitting TRBD2. The receptor was isolated from a man aged 45-65 years who received an inactivated influenza vaccine. Source: PBMCs from blood, taken 14 to 15 days before vaccination. The CDR3 DNA reads as TGTGCCAGCAGCCATAGACTAGCGGGAGTACAAGAGACCCAGTACTTC. Translating gives CASSHRLAGVQETQYF.